The TCR beta chain under discussion was sequenced for a study of T cells in Graves' hyperthyroidism and ophthalmopathy. Amplification of TCR beta CDR3 regions used RNA as the template. The TCR CDR3 was amplified in a first-round RT-PCR using the HTBI primer set. Each CDR3 protein is one row after TCRdb ran MiXCR on the multiplex PCR reads. The data show hundreds of thousands of distinct CDR3 sequences, about 25% seen once. PBMCs were derived from more than 8 ml fresh peripheral blood. CDR3 length: 16 amino acids. Trimming left V 1 base short and J 0 bases short, with 12 bases between. There are a few counts of this clonotype.

What was sequenced was blood. The TCR originated in a man between 40 and 49 years old with Graves' hyperthyroidism that later progressed to Graves' ophthalmopathy. This chain connects TRBV12-3 or TRBV12-4 to TRBJ1-1, with D possibly matching TRBD1 (5 bases). The DNA for the CDR3 is TGTGCCAGCAGTTTAGGCCCCGGACATCTGAACACTGAAGCTTTCTTT. Amino acids: CASSLGPGHLNTEAFF.